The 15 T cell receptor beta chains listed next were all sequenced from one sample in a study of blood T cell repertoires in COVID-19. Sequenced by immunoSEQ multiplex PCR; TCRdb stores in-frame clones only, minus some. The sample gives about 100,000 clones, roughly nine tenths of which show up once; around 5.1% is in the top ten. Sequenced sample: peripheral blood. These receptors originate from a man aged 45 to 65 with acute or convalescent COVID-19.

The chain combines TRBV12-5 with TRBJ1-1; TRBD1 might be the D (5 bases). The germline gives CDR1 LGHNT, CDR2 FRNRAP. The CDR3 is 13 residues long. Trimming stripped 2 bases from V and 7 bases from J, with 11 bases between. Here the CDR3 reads CASGLKGWIEAFF. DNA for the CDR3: TGTGCTAGTGGTTTGAAGGGGTGGATTGAAGCTTTCTTT.

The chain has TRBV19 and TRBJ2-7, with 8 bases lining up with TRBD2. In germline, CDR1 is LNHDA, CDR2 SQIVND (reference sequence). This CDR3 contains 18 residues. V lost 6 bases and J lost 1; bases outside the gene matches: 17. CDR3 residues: CASSRGSGSGETSYEQYF. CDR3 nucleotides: TGTGCCAGTAGCCGGGGGTCAGGTAGCGGGGAAACTTCCTACGAGCAGTACTTC.

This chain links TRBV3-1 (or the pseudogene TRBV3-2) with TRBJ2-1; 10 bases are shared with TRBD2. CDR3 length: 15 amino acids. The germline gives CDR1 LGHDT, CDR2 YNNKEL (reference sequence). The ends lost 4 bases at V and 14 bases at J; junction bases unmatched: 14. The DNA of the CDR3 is TGTGCCAGCAGCCTTTCCGGGACTAGCGTTGGAAGGAAGTTCTTC. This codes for CASSLSGTSVGRKFF.

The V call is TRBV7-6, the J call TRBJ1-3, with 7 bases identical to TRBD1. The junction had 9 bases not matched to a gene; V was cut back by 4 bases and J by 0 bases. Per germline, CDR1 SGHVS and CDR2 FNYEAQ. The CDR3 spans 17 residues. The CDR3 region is CASSSRTGTSSGNTIYF. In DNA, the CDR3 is TGTGCCAGCAGCTCGCGGACAGGCACGAGCTCTGGAAACACCATATATTTT.

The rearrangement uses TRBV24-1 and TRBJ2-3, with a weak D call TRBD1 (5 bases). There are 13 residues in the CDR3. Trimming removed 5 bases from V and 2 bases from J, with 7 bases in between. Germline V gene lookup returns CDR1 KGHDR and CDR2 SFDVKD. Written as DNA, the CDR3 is TGTGCCACCAGTGCAGGGAACACAGATACGCAGTATTTT. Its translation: CATSAGNTDTQYF.

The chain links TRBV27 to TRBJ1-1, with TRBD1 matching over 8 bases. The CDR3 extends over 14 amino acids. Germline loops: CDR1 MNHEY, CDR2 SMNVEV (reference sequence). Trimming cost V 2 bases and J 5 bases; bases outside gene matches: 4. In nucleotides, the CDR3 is TGTGCCAGCAGTTTACAGGGGGCTCAGACTGAAGCTTTCTTT. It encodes CASSLQGAQTEAFF.

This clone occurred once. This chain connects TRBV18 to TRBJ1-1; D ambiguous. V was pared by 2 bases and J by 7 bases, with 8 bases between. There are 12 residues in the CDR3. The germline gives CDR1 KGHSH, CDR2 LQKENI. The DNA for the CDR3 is TGTGCCAGCTCACCATTGGCAGATGAAGCTTTCTTT. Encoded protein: CASSPLADEAFF.

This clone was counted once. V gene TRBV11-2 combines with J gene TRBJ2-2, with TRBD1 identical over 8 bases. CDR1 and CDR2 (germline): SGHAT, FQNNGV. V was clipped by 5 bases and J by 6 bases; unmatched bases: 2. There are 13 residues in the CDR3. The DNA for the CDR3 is TGTGCCAGCAGCCCACAGGGGGCCGGGGAGCTGTTTTTT. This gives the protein CASSPQGAGELFF.

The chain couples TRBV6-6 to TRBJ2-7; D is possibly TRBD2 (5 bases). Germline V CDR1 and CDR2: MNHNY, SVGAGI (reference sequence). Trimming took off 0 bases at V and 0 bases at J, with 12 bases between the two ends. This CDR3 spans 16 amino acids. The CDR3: CASSYSDPGYSYEQYF. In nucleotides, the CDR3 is TGTGCCAGCAGTTACTCGGACCCGGGGTACTCCTACGAGCAGTACTTC.

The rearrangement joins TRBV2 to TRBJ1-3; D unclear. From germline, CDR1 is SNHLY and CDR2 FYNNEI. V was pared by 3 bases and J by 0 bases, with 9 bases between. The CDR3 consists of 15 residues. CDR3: CASSDARLSGNTIYF. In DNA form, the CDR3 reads TGTGCCAGCAGTGATGCCAGGCTCTCTGGAAACACCATATATTTT.

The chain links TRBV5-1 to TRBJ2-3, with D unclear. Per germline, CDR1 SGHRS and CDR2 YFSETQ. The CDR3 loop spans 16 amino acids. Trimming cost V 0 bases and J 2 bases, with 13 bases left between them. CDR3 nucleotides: TGCGCCAGCAGCTTGGCCGTTCCCAGATACACAGATACGCAGTATTTT. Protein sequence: CASSLAVPRYTDTQYF.

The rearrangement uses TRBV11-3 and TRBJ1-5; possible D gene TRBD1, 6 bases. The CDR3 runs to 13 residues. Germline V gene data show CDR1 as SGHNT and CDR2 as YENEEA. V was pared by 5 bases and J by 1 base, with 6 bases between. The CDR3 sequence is CASSQGSNQPQHF. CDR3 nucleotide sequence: TGTGCCAGCAGCCAGGGGAGCAATCAGCCCCAGCATTTT.

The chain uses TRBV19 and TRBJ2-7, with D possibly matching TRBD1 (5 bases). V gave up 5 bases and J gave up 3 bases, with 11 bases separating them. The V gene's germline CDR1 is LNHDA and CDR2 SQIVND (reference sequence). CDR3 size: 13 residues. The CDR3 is CASSRFRDYEQYF. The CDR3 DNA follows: TGTGCCAGTAGTCGATTCAGGGACTACGAGCAGTACTTC. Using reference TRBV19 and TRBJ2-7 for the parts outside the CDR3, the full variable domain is DGGITQSPKYLFRKEGQNVTLSCEQNLNHDAMYWYRQDPGQGLRLIYYSQIVNDFQKGDIAEGYSVSREKKESFPLTVTSAQKNPTAFYLCASSRFRDYEQYFGPGTRLTVT.

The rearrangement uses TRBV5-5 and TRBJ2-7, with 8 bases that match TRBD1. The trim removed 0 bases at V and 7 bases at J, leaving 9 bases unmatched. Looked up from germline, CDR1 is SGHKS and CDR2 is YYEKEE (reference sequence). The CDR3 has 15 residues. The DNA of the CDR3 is TGTGCCAGCAGCTTGGGTCTTCAGGGGGCTTGGGAGCAGTACTTC. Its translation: CASSLGLQGAWEQYF.

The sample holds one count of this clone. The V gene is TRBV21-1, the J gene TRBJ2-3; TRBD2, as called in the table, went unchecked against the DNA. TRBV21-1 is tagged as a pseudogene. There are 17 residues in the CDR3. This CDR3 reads CASSLIPLADGTDTQYF. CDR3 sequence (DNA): TGTGCCAGCAGTCTCATCCCACTAGCGGACGGCACAGATACGCAGTATTTT.